A selection of T cell receptor beta chains follows, all from one sample in a study of OX40 agonist ivuxolimab in advanced cancers. TCRdb's table, derived via immunoSEQ multiplex PCR, lists solely in-frame clones and lacks some. The table shows 65,000 or so clones, with roughly 85% occurring only once. The input for sequencing was CD4+ or CD8+ T cells sorted from blood, taken in a trial of the OX40 agonist ivuxolimab. The receptors come from an adult with an advanced solid tumor such as melanoma, head and neck, liver or kidney cancer. Each CDR3 is given with its conserved first and last residue. The D gene is left open where the match is weak. Only some rows state a clone size, as once, few, many or a class for expanded clones.

TRBV4-1,TRBD1,.,TRBJ1-4,17,CASSQTGTADRNEKLFF,TGCGCCAGCAGCCAAACCGGGACAGCGGACCGTAATGAAAAACTGTTTTTT
TRBV7-8,.,.,TRBJ2-1,16,CASSLARNLYYNEQFF,TGTGCCAGCAGCTTAGCCAGAAACCTTTACTACAATGAGCAGTTCTTC
TRBV2,.,.,TRBJ1-6,16,CASSEASTGRGSPLHF,TGTGCCAGCAGTGAAGCGAGTACAGGGAGAGGCTCACCCCTCCACTTT
TRBV9,.,few,TRBJ1-1,13,CASSVESGAEAFF,TGTGCCAGCAGCGTAGAGTCCGGCGCTGAAGCTTTCTTT
TRBV19,TRBD1,once,TRBJ1-3,14,CASKLRGAGNTIYF,TGTGCCAGTAAGCTCAGGGGGGCTGGAAACACCATATATTTT
TRBV4-1,TRBD1,.,TRBJ2-1,15,CASSRGTGANNEQFF,TGCGCCAGCAGCCGTGGGACAGGCGCCAACAATGAGCAGTTCTTC
TRBV6-1,TRBD1,.,TRBJ1-5,14,CASRIQGWYQPQHF,TGTGCCAGCAGAATACAGGGGTGGTATCAGCCCCAGCATTTT
TRBV7-7,.,.,TRBJ2-3,15,CASSPGDRPADTQYF,TGTGCCAGCAGCCCAGGGGACCGCCCCGCAGATACGCAGTATTTT
TRBV7-2,.,.,TRBJ2-7,13,CASSGQRGAEQYF,TGTGCCAGCAGCGGACAGCGAGGGGCCGAGCAGTACTTC
TRBV5-4,.,.,TRBJ2-7,14,CASSPGLSSYEQYF,TGTGCCAGCAGCCCCGGACTGAGCTCCTACGAGCAGTACTTC
TRBV2,TRBD2,.,TRBJ2-1,15,CASSGTSGGIGEQFF,TGTGCCAGCAGCGGGACTAGCGGGGGGATCGGTGAGCAGTTCTTC
TRBV7-9,.,.,TRBJ1-1,17,CASSLPNVFFGKTEAFF,TGTGCCAGCAGCTTACCGAATGTTTTTTTTGGTAAGACTGAAGCTTTCTTT
TRBV10-2,TRBD1,few,TRBJ1-3,15,CASSDRALSGNTIYF,TGCGCCAGCAGCGACAGGGCCCTCTCTGGAAACACCATATATTTT
TRBV6-1,.,.,TRBJ1-5,15,CASSEGEGSNQPQHF,TGTGCCAGCAGTGAGGGAGAAGGGAGCAATCAGCCCCAGCATTTT
TRBV10-1,TRBD1,.,TRBJ2-3,17,CASSEKMDRGSWDTQYF,TGCGCCAGCAGTGAAAAAATGGACAGGGGTTCTTGGGATACGCAGTATTTT
TRBV19,.,.,TRBJ1-2,14,CASSLRGGLDGYTF,TGTGCCAGTAGTTTAAGGGGGGGCTTGGATGGCTACACCTTC